This T cell receptor (beta chain) was profiled in a study of shared clonotypes between healthy human individuals. The wider study: A donor's plate count was three for CD4 naive and three for CD4 memory; CD8 naive had two and CD8 memory one.

CD45RO-negative cells were positively selected for CCR7, leaving out terminally differentiated effector memory CD45RA+ cells. In the study's own analysis: ImmunoSEQ only sent back junction sequences with no quality scores, so filtering was done differently. Clones were sequenced by immunoSEQ multiplex PCR, and TCRdb holds only the in-frame ones, with some missing. The V and J calls and clone size were taken over from that table, and D and trimming were inferred from the DNA. Seen here are roughly 1,800,000 clones, roughly 94% observed once, and the top ten hold roughly 1.2%. The germline V gene has CDR1 SGHNT and CDR2 YYREEE (reference sequence). The CDR3 has 13 residues. V lost 3 bases and J 4 bases, leaving 11 bases between the germline ends. For this clone: Other DNA sequences in this specimen translate into the identical CDR3.

The chain joins TRBV5-4 to TRBJ2-7; D may correspond to TRBD1 or TRBD2 (5 bases each). This sequence originates from a man younger than 30 in good health. Sequenced material: naive CD8+ T cells sorted from blood. For the CDR3, the DNA is TGTGCCAGCAGCTGGGGCTTAGCGTACGAGCAGTACTTC. Translation gives CASSWGLAYEQYF.